The 23 T cell receptor beta chains below come from one sample, sequenced in a study of beta chain features in type 1 diabetes (dated by TCRdb to the late 2010s). Results the study describes overall, beyond this receptor: A moderate but significant shortening of TCRB CDR3 length was observed in type 1 diabetes patients in all four CD4+ subsets.

Library construction relied on the immunoSEQ multiplex PCR assay. All of the isolated RNA was reverse transcribed with the High Capacity cDNA Reverse Transcription Kit, so expressed TCRB transcripts were sequenced. TCRdb holds this immuneACCESS table with in-frame rearrangements only. Some clones are missing; in checked studies, unresolved V genes explain under half, and the rest has no known cause. The sample has about 400,000 clones on record, around 13% of them singletons. The top ten constitute roughly 0.0097% of the sample. What these receptors recognize is not known. Sequences were obtained from naive CD4+ T cells from blood. The meaning of the sample's cell subset or site label: true naive CD4+ T cells. All receptors derive from a woman between 18 and 29 years old with type 1 diabetes.

This clone was seen more than once but under ten times. The rearrangement uses TRBV5-1 and TRBJ1-1; a weak D match, TRBD1 (5 bases). Germline-derived CDR1 and CDR2 are SGHRS and YFSETQ. This CDR3 contains 13 residues. Trimming left V 3 bases short and J 6 bases short, with 12 bases between. The CDR3 protein is CASSWSGEAEAFF. The CDR3 nucleotides are TGCGCCAGCAGCTGGTCGGGGGAGGCTGAAGCTTTCTTT.

The rearrangement joins TRBV7-8 to TRBJ2-2; 8 bases line up with TRBD1. The CDR3 loop spans 15 amino acids. After removal of 5 bases from V and 3 bases from J, the junction contained 5 bases not matched to a gene. Germline V gives CDR1 SGHVS, CDR2 FQNEAQ. CDR3 in amino acids: CASSPQTGDTGELFF. CDR3 sequence (DNA): TGTGCCAGCAGCCCCCAGACAGGGGACACCGGGGAGCTGTTTTTT.

V is TRBV28 and J is TRBJ2-7; TRBD2 aligns across 12 bases. The CDR3 is made up of 17 amino acids. Germline CDR1 is MDHEN and CDR2 is SYDVKM. V lost 8 bases to trimming and J lost 5 bases; unmatched junction nucleotides: 16. CDR3 loop: CASGRTSGKVSLHEQYF. The CDR3 DNA reads as TGTGCCAGCGGAAGGACTAGCGGGAAGGTTAGTCTCCACGAGCAGTACTTC.

V usage is TRBV7-9 and J usage is TRBJ2-7, with D uncertain. This CDR3 contains 12 residues. CDR1 and CDR2 (germline): SEHNR, FQNEAQ (reference sequence). V was shortened by 2 bases and J by 2 bases, with 4 bases between the two germline ends. CDR3: CASSLTAYEQYF. The DNA of the CDR3 is TGTGCCAGCAGCTTAACGGCCTACGAGCAGTACTTC.

This clone was observed a few times. This rearrangement joins TRBV12-5 to TRBJ1-1; weak D call: TRBD1 (6 bases). The germline CDR1 and CDR2 sequences are LGHNT and FRNRAP. V lost 5 bases to trimming and J lost 8 bases, with 12 bases between them. The CDR3 totals 12 residues. The CDR3 loop reads CASGLTGREAFF. Here the CDR3 DNA reads TGTGCTAGTGGTCTGACAGGACGAGAAGCTTTCTTT.

This clone was picked up a small number of times. V usage is TRBV27 and J usage is TRBJ1-5; D not certain. The V and J ends lost 0 bases and 5 bases respectively, with 11 bases between them. CDR3 length equals 15 residues. CDR1 is MNHEY and CDR2 is SMNVEV in the germline V gene (reference sequence). CDR3 nucleotide sequence: TGTGCCAGCAGTTTATCAGCGGCAGCCCATCAGCCCCAGCATTTT. Translation: CASSLSAAAHQPQHF.

This clone turned up a few times. The rearrangement uses TRBV5-4 and TRBJ2-6; TRBD2 might be the D (5 bases). V lost 7 bases and J lost 0, with 17 bases in between. Germline CDR1 and CDR2: SGHNT and YYREEE (reference sequence). CDR3 length: 17 amino acids. The CDR3 nucleotides are TGTGCCAGCTCCCCTGCGGGTAGACGCTCTGGGGCCAACGTCCTGACTTTC. It encodes CASSPAGRRSGANVLTF.

The genes are TRBV28 and TRBJ2-1; 12 nucleotides line up with TRBD2. Losses at the gene ends were 4 bases for V and 9 bases for J; bases not matched to a gene: 13. The CDR3 is 17 residues long. Germline lookup yields CDR1 MDHEN and CDR2 SYDVKM. The CDR3 DNA is TGTGCCAGCAGTTCACCCCGATTGACTAGCGGGAGTGGTGAGCAGTTCTTC. Protein: CASSSPRLTSGSGEQFF. The complete variable domain, with remaining parts taken from reference TRBV28 and TRBJ2-1, reads DVKVTQSSRYLVKRTGEKVFLECVQDMDHENMFWYRQDPGLGLRLIYFSYDVKMKEKGDIPEGYSVSREKKERFSLILESASTNQTSMYLCASSSPRLTSGSGEQFFGPGTRLTVL.

The CDR3 DNA sequence: TGTGCCAGCAGCCTTTTCGCGGGGGGCTTTAATGAGCAGTTCTTC. Protein: CASSLFAGGFNEQFF. This chain connects TRBV14 to TRBJ2-1, with 8 bases aligning to TRBD2. V lost 4 bases, J lost 7 bases, and 9 bases stayed unmatched. The germline CDR1 and CDR2 sequences are SGHDN and FVKESK. This CDR3 has 15 residues.

This chain links TRBV10-3 with TRBJ2-4; 8 bases fit TRBD1. The CDR3 is 13 amino acids. The ends lost 6 bases at V and 8 bases at J; junction bases unmatched: 6. The germline CDR1 and CDR2 sequences are ENHRY and SYGVKD. For the CDR3, the DNA is TGTGCCATCAGGGGGACAGGTCTGGACATTCAGTACTTC. Protein product: CAIRGTGLDIQYF.

V is TRBV27 and J is TRBJ1-2; 10 bases are shared with TRBD1. The V gene end was trimmed by 6 bases and the J gene end by 4 bases; junction bases not matched to a gene: 8. This CDR3 is built from 15 residues. Germline V gene sequence: CDR1 MNHEY, CDR2 SMNVEV (reference sequence). In nucleotides, the CDR3 is TGTGCCAGCAGGCGAGGACAGGGGGTCGGCTATGGCTACACCTTC. Protein product: CASRRGQGVGYGYTF.

The rearrangement links TRBV27 to TRBJ1-2; weak D call: TRBD1 (6 bases). CDR1 is MNHEY and CDR2 is SMNVEV in the germline V gene (reference sequence). The CDR3 consists of 13 residues. Trimming pared 3 bases from V and 8 bases from J, leaving 13 bases between. The CDR3 here is CASSLRGLVGYTF. In nucleotides, the CDR3 is TGTGCCAGCAGTTTGCGGGGGCTTGTGGGCTACACCTTC.

The sample holds a few counts of this clone. J is TRBJ1-3 and V is TRBV30, with D uncertain. V was clipped by 4 bases and J by 3 bases, with 4 bases between them. The CDR3 contains 11 residues. Germline lookup yields CDR1 GTSNPN and CDR2 SVGIG (reference sequence). The CDR3 loop reads CAWTYGNTIYF. The CDR3 DNA reads TGTGCCTGGACCTATGGAAACACCATATATTTT. Using reference TRBV30 and TRBJ1-3 for the parts outside the CDR3, the full variable domain is SQTIHQWPATLVQPVGSPLSLECTVEGTSNPNLYWYRQAAGRGLQLLFYSVGIGQISSEVPQNLSASRPQDRQFILSSKKLLLSDSGFYLCAWTYGNTIYFGEGSWLTVV.

J is TRBJ1-2 and V is TRBV28; perhaps TRBD1 as D (5 bases). This CDR3 is built from 13 residues. The ends were cut back, 6 bases at V and 3 bases at J, with 11 bases in the middle. Germline V gene data show CDR1 as MDHEN and CDR2 as SYDVKM. In DNA, the CDR3 is TGTGCCAGCAGAACAGGTCCCCACTATGGCTACACCTTC. Translation gives CASRTGPHYGYTF.

V is TRBV7-9 and J is TRBJ2-5, with unresolved D. Germline V gene lookup returns CDR1 SEHNR and CDR2 FQNEAQ (reference sequence). V was pared by 4 bases and J by 0 bases, with 6 bases between. The CDR3 is 13 residues long. CDR3 region: CASSSPYQETQYF. Here the CDR3 DNA reads TGTGCCAGCAGCTCTCCCTACCAAGAGACCCAGTACTTC.

With regard to this clone: The same CDR3 can be traced to other DNA sequences in this sample. This chain joins TRBV5-6 and TRBJ1-2; D is uncertain. The CDR3 is made up of 13 amino acids. V was pared by 1 base and J by 4 bases, with 8 bases between. Germline V lookup: CDR1 SGHDT, CDR2 YYEEEE. This chain's CDR3 is CASSLRTGYGYTF. In nucleotides, the CDR3 is TGTGCCAGCAGCTTGAGAACCGGCTATGGCTACACCTTC.

The V and J genes are TRBV9 and TRBJ2-4, with 7 bases that match TRBD1. CDR1 is SGDLS and CDR2 is YYNGEE in the germline V gene. The length of the CDR3 is 15 residues. The ends lost 2 bases at V and 8 bases at J; junction bases unmatched: 10. As DNA, the CDR3 is TGTGCCAGCAGCGTTACCTCGACAGGGATCGACATTCAGTACTTC. It is translated as CASSVTSTGIDIQYF.

A few counts support this clone. The chain joins TRBV10-3 to TRBJ2-7, with TRBD2 matching over 10 bases. The germline gives CDR1 ENHRY, CDR2 SYGVKD. V lost 9 bases and J lost 4; bases outside the gene matches: 9. CDR3 size: 14 residues. CDR3 DNA: TGTGCCATAAGTTCTAGCGGGAGTGCGTACGAGCAGTACTTC. It encodes CAISSSGSAYEQYF.

This chain connects TRBV30 to TRBJ1-5, with 9 bases lining up with TRBD1. The CDR3 is 16 residues long. The germline CDR1 and CDR2 sequences are GTSNPN and SVGIG (reference sequence). Trimming cost V 2 bases and J 4 bases; bases outside gene matches: 9. The CDR3 protein is CAWSRDRELGNQPQHF. The CDR3 DNA reads TGTGCCTGGAGTAGGGACAGGGAGTTAGGGAATCAGCCCCAGCATTTT.

V is TRBV5-4 and J is TRBJ2-7; 9 bases are shared with TRBD1. The J segment lost 2 bases and the V segment lost 4 bases, leaving 4 bases of the junction unmatched. The V gene's germline CDR1 is SGHNT and CDR2 YYREEE (reference sequence). The CDR3 contains 14 residues. CDR3 in amino acids: CASSERQGAYEQYF. CDR3 sequence (DNA): TGTGCCAGCAGCGAAAGACAGGGGGCCTACGAGCAGTACTTC. Full variable domain (rest looked up from reference TRBV5-4 and TRBJ2-7): ETGVTQSPTHLIKTRGQQVTLRCSSQSGHNTVSWYQQALGQGPQFIFQYYREEENGRGNFPPRFSGLQFPNYSSELNVNALELDDSALYLCASSERQGAYEQYFGPGTRLTVT.

This clone was counted only a few times. For the CDR3, the DNA is TGTGCCAGCAGTCCGGGGGACAGGGAAGCCTACGAGCAGTACTTC. It specifies CASSPGDREAYEQYF. J is TRBJ2-7 and V is TRBV6-5, with 9 bases fitting TRBD1. Germline V gene data show CDR1 as MNHEY and CDR2 as SVGAGI. CDR3 length: 15 amino acids. Trimming removed 5 bases from V and 2 bases from J; junction bases left unmatched: 7.

The rearrangement uses TRBV4-1 and TRBJ2-5, with D perhaps TRBD2 (6 bases). This CDR3 has 16 amino acids. Germline CDR1 is MGHRA and CDR2 is YSYEKL. The germline V and J ends were trimmed by 4 bases and 2 bases, with 17 bases remaining between them. CDR3 protein: CASSRNSGGVQETQYF. For the CDR3, the DNA is TGCGCCAGCAGCCGAAATTCGGGCGGGGTTCAAGAGACCCAGTACTTC.

The CDR3 loop reads CASSQSKSPTRYNEQFF. The CDR3 coding sequence is TGCGCCAGCAGTCAATCGAAATCGCCAACTAGATACAATGAGCAGTTCTTC. The rearrangement links TRBV23-1 to TRBJ2-1, with D tentatively TRBD2 (5 bases). TRBV23-1 is an open reading frame, and its role is uncertain. Trimming shortened V by 0 bases and J by 4 bases, and 16 bases separated the two germline ends. The CDR3 sequence is 17 residues long.